These 31 T cell receptor beta chains came from one sample sequenced in a study of radiotherapy plus CTLA-4 blockade in lung cancer (dated by TCRdb to 2017 to 2018). The method behind the library was the immunoSEQ multiplex PCR assay. Drawn from immuneACCESS, this table holds only the in-frame rearrangements with V and J called that TCRdb kept. Clones are partly lost; checked studies trace under half to an unresolved V gene and leave the rest unexplained. The sample table contains around 53,000 clones; only one count was recorded for 75% to 90% of them. The ten top clones hold 15% to 20% of the sample. This specimen was peripheral blood, taken from a patient treated with radiotherapy plus ipilimumab. The receptors here all came from a human donor with non-small cell lung cancer that progressed on radiotherapy plus ipilimumab. Some clones in this sample may be carry-over from other donors' samples.

V is TRBV7-2 and J is TRBJ2-7; the D gene is possibly TRBD2 (5 bases). The CDR3 consists of 13 residues. V was clipped by 6 bases and J by 3 bases, with 12 bases between them. Germline V gene lookup returns CDR1 SGHTA and CDR2 FQGNSA. CDR3 bases: TGTGCCAGCAGTCCGGACTCCTACTACGAGCAGTACTTC. It codes for CASSPDSYYEQYF.

V usage is TRBV9 and J usage is TRBJ1-2; 7 positions agree with TRBD1. The V gene end was trimmed by 4 bases and the J gene end by 4 bases; junction bases not matched to a gene: 10. The CDR3 is 15 amino acids. Germline V CDR1 and CDR2: SGDLS, YYNGEE. DNA for the CDR3: TGTGCCAGCAGCCCCCAGGGACAGATATCCTATGGCTACACCTTC. It translates to CASSPQGQISYGYTF.

The chain joins TRBV2 to TRBJ2-3; 7 bases agree with TRBD2. V trimming: 1 base; J trimming: 4 bases; junction bases outside the gene matches: 2. Per the germline V gene, CDR1 is SNHLY and CDR2 is FYNNEI. This CDR3 contains 14 residues. The CDR3 sequence: CASSEGLASDTQYF. DNA of the CDR3: TGTGCCAGCAGTGAAGGACTAGCATCAGATACGCAGTATTTT.

The V call is TRBV2, the J call TRBJ2-1; D is uncertain. Germline values: CDR1 SNHLY, CDR2 FYNNEI. This CDR3 has 15 residues. With 3 bases removed from V and 0 bases from J, the gap between germline ends came to 9 bases. The CDR3 nucleotides read TGTGCCAGCAGTGACTCCGCAGGCTCCTACAATGAGCAGTTCTTC. Translating it yields CASSDSAGSYNEQFF.

This clone appeared a single time. The CDR3 DNA reads TGTGCCAGCAGTCCCTGGGGGGATTCATATAATTCACCCCTCCACTTT. Translation: CASSPWGDSYNSPLHF. The J gene is TRBJ1-6, the V gene TRBV27; maybe TRBD1 (5 bases). This CDR3 has 16 amino acids. V was clipped by 5 bases and J by 4 bases, with 15 bases between them. Germline V gene sequence: CDR1 MNHEY, CDR2 SMNVEV (reference sequence).

This clone was counted a few times. The rearrangement links TRBV9 to TRBJ1-3; maybe TRBD1 (6 bases). The CDR3 contains 15 residues. V dropped 8 bases and J dropped 2 bases, with 17 bases sitting between them. In germline, CDR1 is SGDLS, CDR2 YYNGEE. The CDR3 DNA is TGTGCCAGTGCTAGTAGGGGGAACACTGGAAACACCATATATTTT. Translation: CASASRGNTGNTIYF.

CDR3 nucleotides: TGTGCAAGTCGCTTAGGGAGCGGGGGGCCATCCTACGAGCAGTACTTC. It is translated as CASRLGSGGPSYEQYF. J is TRBJ2-7 and V is TRBV12-2; the table's D call, TRBD2, was not checked against the DNA. TRBV12-2 is assigned pseudogene status. This CDR3 contains 16 residues.

The chain uses TRBV7-9 and TRBJ2-7; 10 nucleotides match TRBD1. J was trimmed by 1 base and V by 11 bases; bases with no gene match: 5. Germline CDR1 and CDR2: SEHNR and FQNEAQ (reference sequence). CDR3 length: 13 residues. The CDR3 spells CAGGQGLSYEQYF. CDR3 DNA: TGTGCCGGGGGACAGGGGCTTTCCTACGAGCAGTACTTC. Using reference TRBV7-9 and TRBJ2-7 for the parts outside the CDR3, the full variable domain is DTGVSQNPRHKITKRGQNVTFRCDPISEHNRLYWYRQTLGQGPEFLTYFQNEAQLEKSRLLSDRFSAERPKGSFSTLEIQRTEQGDSAMYLCAGGQGLSYEQYFGPGTRLTVT.

This chain uses TRBV6-6 with TRBJ1-1, with TRBD1 matching 7 bases. This CDR3 comprises 15 residues. Germline V gene data show CDR1 as MNHNY and CDR2 as SVGAGI (reference sequence). The ends lost 0 bases at V and 2 bases at J; junction bases unmatched: 3. The CDR3: CASSYSIGGNTEAFF. The CDR3 DNA is TGTGCCAGCAGTTACTCGATAGGGGGCAACACTGAAGCTTTCTTT.

The chain has TRBV29-1 and TRBJ2-7, with 10 nucleotides matching TRBD1. V gave up 7 bases and J gave up 1 base; unmatched junction bases: 1. CDR1 is SQVTM, CDR2 ANQGSEA, per germline. CDR3 size: 12 residues. The CDR3 loop is CSAGQGSYEQYF. The CDR3 DNA sequence: TGCAGCGCGGGACAGGGGTCCTACGAGCAGTACTTC.

J is TRBJ2-3 and V is TRBV4-3; 10 positions match TRBD2. The CDR3 contains 19 residues. Germline V gives CDR1 LGHNA, CDR2 YSLEER. The J segment lost 2 bases and the V segment lost 5 bases, leaving 16 bases of the junction unmatched. This CDR3 reads CASSTNRPGLATDTDTQYF. The CDR3 DNA reads TGCGCCAGCAGCACGAACAGACCGGGACTAGCGACAGACACAGATACGCAGTATTTT.

This chain links TRBV7-2 with TRBJ1-2, with D perhaps TRBD1 (5 bases). The CDR3 runs 14 residues. V lost 1 base and J lost 10, with 16 bases in between. Germline-derived CDR1 and CDR2 are SGHTA and FQGNSA. CDR3 nucleotides: TGTGCCAGCAGCTTAGTGGGGGGACGGGTCGTCTACACCTTC. This gives the protein CASSLVGGRVVYTF.

The chain links TRBV5-1 to TRBJ2-1, with TRBD2 matching 12 bases. Trimming at V came to 0 bases and at J to 13 bases, leaving 5 bases not matched to a gene. The CDR3 extends over 14 amino acids. In germline, CDR1 is SGHRS, CDR2 YFSETQ. The CDR3 reads CASSLASSGGEQFF. CDR3 DNA: TGCGCCAGCAGCTTGGCCTCTAGCGGGGGGGAACAGTTCTTC. Supplemented by reference TRBV5-1 and TRBJ2-1, the full variable domain reads KAGVTQTPRYLIKTRGQQVTLSCSPISGHRSVSWYQQTPGQGLQFLFEYFSETQRNKGNFPGRFSGRQFSNSRSEMNVSTLELGDSALYLCASSLASSGGEQFFGPGTRLTVL.

The J gene is TRBJ2-1, the V gene TRBV2, with 13 bases fitting TRBD2. The CDR3 contains 15 residues. Germline V gene data show CDR1 as SNHLY and CDR2 as FYNNEI. V trimming: 6 bases; J trimming: 8 bases; junction bases outside the gene matches: 7. The CDR3: CASSVLAGGGDEQFF. The CDR3 coding sequence is TGTGCCAGCAGCGTACTAGCGGGAGGGGGCGATGAGCAGTTCTTC.

This chain uses TRBV5-1 with TRBJ2-5, with 8 bases aligning to TRBD2. The J call may be incorrect, as the DNA end agrees better with TRBJ2-7. Germline V gene data show CDR1 as SGHRS and CDR2 as YFSETQ. The CDR3 totals 15 residues. CDR3 loop: CASSLQVSGTYEQYF. CDR3 coding DNA: TGCGCCAGCAGCTTGCAAGTTAGCGGGACCTACGAGCAGTACTTC.

The V and J genes are TRBV5-5 and TRBJ1-5, with D uncertain. The CDR3 has 12 residues. Germline CDR1 SGHKS, CDR2 YYEKEE (reference sequence). Between the trimmed V and J ends, which lost 6 bases and 3 bases, there was a span of 7 bases. In DNA form, the CDR3 reads TGTGCCAGCAATGCGGTCAATCAGCCCCAGCATTTT. As protein: CASNAVNQPQHF.

The chain links TRBV6-5 to TRBJ2-1, with D possibly TRBD2 on 6 matching bases. Between the trimmed V and J ends, which lost 9 bases and 2 bases, there was a span of 11 bases. The CDR3 consists of 13 residues. Germline V lookup: CDR1 MNHEY, CDR2 SVGAGI. CDR3 sequence: CASSGGAYNEQFF. The CDR3 coding sequence is TGTGCCAGTAGCGGTGGAGCCTACAATGAGCAGTTCTTC.

The CDR3 region has the DNA TGTGCCAGCAGTGCTGGGACAATTGTCTTCTCTGGAAACACCATATATTTT. Translating gives CASSAGTIVFSGNTIYF. This chain connects TRBV28 to TRBJ1-3; perhaps TRBD1 as D (6 bases). Germline CDR1 MDHEN, CDR2 SYDVKM. The CDR3 extends over 17 amino acids. Trimming cost V 5 bases and J 0 bases, with 17 bases left between them.

This clone occurred once. The chain uses TRBV5-1 and TRBJ2-7; TRBD2 might be the D (7 bases). The V gene lost 0 bases and the J gene lost 1 base, with 14 bases spanning the gap. Germline-derived CDR1 and CDR2 are SGHRS and YFSETQ. This CDR3 has 16 amino acids. The CDR3 bases are TGCGCCAGCAGCTTGGGTAGGGGGGGTAGATCCTACGAGCAGTACTTC. Its protein is CASSLGRGGRSYEQYF.

This clone is a singleton in its sample. This chain uses TRBV2 with TRBJ1-2, with D possibly matching TRBD1 (5 bases). The CDR3 contains 11 residues. With 11 bases removed from V and 2 bases from J, the gap between germline ends came to 9 bases. The V gene's germline CDR1 is SNHLY and CDR2 FYNNEI. The CDR3 is CAYGGNYGYTF. The CDR3 coding sequence is TGTGCCTACGGGGGGAACTATGGCTACACCTTC.

V and J are TRBV28 and TRBJ1-4; unclear D gene. The germline V and J ends were trimmed by 6 bases and 4 bases, with 15 bases remaining between them. The CDR3 is 15 amino acids. Germline V gives CDR1 MDHEN, CDR2 SYDVKM. The CDR3 spells CASSETALRNEKLFF. DNA for the CDR3: TGTGCCAGCAGCGAGACTGCGCTCCGTAATGAAAAACTGTTTTTT.

The gene calls are TRBV7-2 and TRBJ1-3, with 9 bases identical to TRBD1. Germline CDR1 reads SGHTA; CDR2 reads FQGNSA. The CDR3 is 16 residues long. Germline trimming cut 5 bases from V and 4 bases from J; bases unmatched to any gene: 9. CDR3 sequence reads: CASSLRQGVSGNTIYF. CDR3 coding DNA: TGTGCCAGCAGCCTAAGACAGGGGGTATCAGGAAACACCATATATTTT.

This chain uses TRBV15 with TRBJ1-1; tentatively, D is TRBD1 (6 bases). V lost 1 base and J 3 bases, leaving 12 bases between the germline ends. Germline-derived CDR1 and CDR2 are LNHNV and YYDKDF (reference sequence). This CDR3 comprises 15 residues. The CDR3 spells CATSRGTAGYTEAFF. The DNA of the CDR3 is TGTGCCACCAGCAGAGGGACAGCAGGTTACACTGAAGCTTTCTTT. The whole variable domain, remainder taken from reference TRBV15 and TRBJ1-1, is DAMVIQNPRYQVTQFGKPVTLSCSQTLNHNVMYWYQQKSSQAPKLLFHYYDKDFNNEADTPDNFQSRRPNTSFCFLDIRSPGLGDTAMYLCATSRGTAGYTEAFFGQGTRLTVV.

V gene TRBV7-2 combines with J gene TRBJ2-7; weak D call: TRBD2 (5 bases). This CDR3 comprises 15 residues. Germline loops: CDR1 SGHTA, CDR2 FQGNSA. The V and J ends lost 1 base and 0 bases respectively, with 10 bases between them. This CDR3 reads CASSLVIGSSYEQYF. CDR3 coding DNA: TGTGCCAGCAGCTTAGTTATAGGGAGCTCCTACGAGCAGTACTTC.

The CDR3 DNA reads as TGTGCCTGGGAGGTGGGTTGGCCTAACACCGGGGAGCTGTTTTTT. Protein product: CAWEVGWPNTGELFF. The rearrangement links TRBV30 to TRBJ2-2; the D is unclear. The V gene's germline CDR1 is GTSNPN and CDR2 SVGIG (reference sequence). The V end lost 5 bases, the J end lost 2 bases, and 15 bases lay between the germline ends. The CDR3 covers 15 residues.

The CDR3: CASSEYLETGNVNEQFF. The CDR3 coding sequence is TGTGCCAGCAGTGAATATCTCGAGACAGGGAACGTCAATGAGCAGTTCTTC. The gene calls are TRBV25-1 and TRBJ2-1, with TRBD1 matching 7 bases. The germline V gene encodes CDR1 MGHDK and CDR2 SYGVNS. J gave up 6 bases and V 0 bases, and 11 bases lay outside the gene matches. The CDR3 has 17 amino acids. The full variable domain, with the rest looked up from reference TRBV25-1 and TRBJ2-1, is EADIYQTPRYLVIGTGKKITLECSQTMGHDKMYWYQQDPGMELHLIHYSYGVNSTEKGDLSSESTVSRIRTEHFPLTLESARPSHTSQYLCASSEYLETGNVNEQFFGPGTRLTVL.

In its sample, this clone was seen a few times. This chain uses TRBV14 with TRBJ2-2; 10 bases agree with TRBD1. The CDR3 length is 16 residues. From germline, CDR1 is SGHDN and CDR2 FVKESK. V lost 3 bases and J lost 4; bases outside the gene matches: 5. The CDR3 is CASSHRQGAGTGELFF. CDR3 nucleotides: TGTGCCAGCAGCCACAGACAGGGGGCGGGCACCGGGGAGCTGTTTTTT.

The rearrangement joins TRBV28 to TRBJ1-5, with a possible D match to TRBD1 (5 bases). This CDR3 comprises 16 residues. Trimming shortened V by 5 bases and J by 0 bases, and 14 bases separated the two germline ends. The germline gives CDR1 MDHEN, CDR2 SYDVKM. CDR3 residues: CASSRGGANSNQPQHF. CDR3 DNA: TGTGCCAGCAGTAGGGGTGGGGCAAATAGCAATCAGCCCCAGCATTTT.

Only a few counts were recorded for this clone. This sequence joins TRBV7-8 and TRBJ1-5, with 7 bases identical to TRBD1. Per germline, CDR1 SGHVS and CDR2 FQNEAQ. The CDR3 is 15 amino acids. V gave up 1 base and J gave up 9 bases; unmatched junction bases: 9. The DNA of the CDR3 is TGTGCCAGCAGCTTAGATGGACAGGAGATATGGCCCCAGCATTTT. Protein product: CASSLDGQEIWPQHF.

V and J are TRBV7-2 and TRBJ1-6, with TRBD1 matching over 8 bases. From germline, CDR1 is SGHTA and CDR2 FQGNSA. The CDR3 loop spans 14 amino acids. Unmatched junction bases numbered 7, after V lost 5 bases and J lost 10 bases. The CDR3, as DNA: TGTGCCAGCAGCCTTGACAGGGGCGAATCACCCCTCCACTTT. Its translation is CASSLDRGESPLHF.

The rearrangement uses TRBV19 and TRBJ1-5, with D possibly TRBD1 on 6 matching bases. CDR1 and CDR2 from the germline V gene are LNHDA and SQIVND (reference sequence). The CDR3 is 13 amino acids. The ends were cut back, 4 bases at V and 6 bases at J, with 10 bases in the middle. CDR3 sequence: CASSTWGRQPQHF. Here the CDR3 DNA reads TGTGCCAGTAGTACCTGGGGGCGTCAGCCCCAGCATTTT.